This T cell receptor beta chain was retrieved from a study of shared clonotypes between healthy human individuals. Original analysis: With immunoSEQ giving junction-only sequences and no quality scores, filtering differed. Clones were sequenced by immunoSEQ multiplex PCR, and TCRdb holds only the in-frame ones, with some missing. V and J calls and clone size are given by that table; D and trimming were obtained from the DNA. The table records under 2,500,000 clones, approximately 96% of them present only once. CD45RA-negative memory and CD45RA+ naive subsets were split from the CD4+ cells. This CDR3 spans 15 amino acids. Germline V gene sequence: CDR1 SGHNT, CDR2 YYREEE (reference sequence). Trimming removed 4 bases at V and 0 bases at J, with 13 bases between.

The J gene is TRBJ1-1, the V gene TRBV5-4, with D maybe TRBD1 (5 bases). The source material was naive CD4+ T cells sorted from blood. Noted subset: CD45RA+ positively selected. This TCR derives from a man younger than 30 in good health. The chain's CDR3 is CASSAEQVMNTEAFF. For the CDR3, the DNA is TGTGCCAGCAGCGCGGAACAGGTGATGAACACTGAAGCTTTCTTT.